The clone carrying this T cell receptor beta chain was counted between two and nine times. Its antigen is unknown. These data come from a study of cytomegalovirus exposure and HLA in healthy donors. Notes on the study in general: TCR beta V- and J-gene trimming was later associated with a missense DCLRE1C variant. Later analysis identified several of the most significant clusters that appeared linked to common viral pathogens. Altogether, 150 to 200 TCR beta chains were recorded as cytomegalovirus-associated.

Primers for the PCR totalled 60 Vbeta and 13 Jbeta. Profiled with immunoSEQ multiplex PCR; TCRdb holds only in-frame clones, not every one. The sample lists 70,000 to 95,000 clones; 62% were seen once. This CDR3 is 15 amino acids long. The V end lost 3 bases, the J end lost 5 bases, and 14 bases lay between the germline ends. Germline CDR1 reads MNHNS; CDR2 reads SASEGT. The chain recombines TRBV6-1 with TRBJ1-5; a weak D match, TRBD1 (5 bases). Sequenced material: PBMCs. This sequence originates from a woman aged 30 to 39 in good health and CMV-seropositive. CDR3 sequence: CASSDAGTNYQPQHF. As DNA, the CDR3 is TGTGCCAGCAGTGATGCCGGGACTAATTATCAGCCCCAGCATTTT.